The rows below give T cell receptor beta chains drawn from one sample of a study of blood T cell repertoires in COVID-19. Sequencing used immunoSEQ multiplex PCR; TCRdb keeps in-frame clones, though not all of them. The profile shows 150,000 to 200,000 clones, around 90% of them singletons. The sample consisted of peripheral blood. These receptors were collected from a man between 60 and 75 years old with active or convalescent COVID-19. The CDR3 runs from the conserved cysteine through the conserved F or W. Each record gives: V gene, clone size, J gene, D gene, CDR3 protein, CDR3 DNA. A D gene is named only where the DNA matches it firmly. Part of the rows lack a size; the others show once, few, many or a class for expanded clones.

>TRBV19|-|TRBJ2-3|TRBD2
CASTWTSGALDTQYF
TGTGCCAGTACTTGGACTAGCGGGGCCCTAGATACGCAGTATTTT
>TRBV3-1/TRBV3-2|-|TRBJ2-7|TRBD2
CASSQVGGFSYEQYF
TGTGCCAGCAGCCAAGTCGGGGGGTTCTCCTACGAGCAGTACTTC
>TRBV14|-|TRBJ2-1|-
CASSQEGFSYNEQFF
TGTGCCAGCAGCCAAGAGGGCTTCTCCTACAATGAGCAGTTCTTC
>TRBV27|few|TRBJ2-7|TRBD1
CASSYNRGLEQYF
TGTGCCAGCAGTTATAACAGGGGTCTCGAGCAGTACTTC
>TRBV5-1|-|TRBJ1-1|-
CASSLGWAGLENTEAFF
TGCGCCAGCAGCTTGGGTTGGGCAGGCCTCGAGAACACTGAAGCTTTCTTT
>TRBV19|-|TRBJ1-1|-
CASSKVAGSEAFF
TGTGCCAGTTCTAAGGTGGCGGGGTCTGAAGCTTTCTTT
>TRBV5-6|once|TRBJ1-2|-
CASSPTVTDGYGYTF
TGTGCCAGCAGCCCGACAGTTACCGACGGCTATGGCTACACCTTC
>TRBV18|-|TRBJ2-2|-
CASSPPNGGSNTGELFF
TGTGCCAGCTCACCACCGAACGGCGGATCGAACACCGGGGAGCTGTTTTTT
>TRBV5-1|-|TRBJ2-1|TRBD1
CASLGDRGRNEQFF
TGCGCCAGCCTGGGGGACAGGGGGCGAAATGAGCAGTTCTTC
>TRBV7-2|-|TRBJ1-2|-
CASSYAQNYGYTF
TGTGCCAGCAGCTACGCACAAAACTATGGCTACACCTTC
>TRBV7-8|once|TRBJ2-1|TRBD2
CASSLVGLAGGNEQFF
TGTGCCAGCAGCTTAGTTGGACTAGCGGGAGGCAATGAGCAGTTCTTC
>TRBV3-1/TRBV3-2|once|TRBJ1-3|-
CASSQGALSGNTIYF
TGTGCCAGCAGCCAAGGAGCGTTGTCTGGAAACACCATATATTTT
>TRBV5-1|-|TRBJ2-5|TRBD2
CASSLATSGQETQYF
TGCGCCAGCAGCTTGGCGACTAGCGGCCAAGAGACCCAGTACTTC
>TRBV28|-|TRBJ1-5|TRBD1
CASSTGGANQPQHF
TGTGCCAGCTCCACAGGGGGCGCAAATCAGCCCCAGCATTTT
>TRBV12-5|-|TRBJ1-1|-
CASGFILRTLNTEAFF
TGTGCTAGTGGTTTTATTTTGCGGACACTGAACACTGAAGCTTTCTTT
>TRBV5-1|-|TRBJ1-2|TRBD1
CASSLRTGTGGTGGYTF
TGCGCCAGCAGCTTGCGAACCGGGACAGGGGGCACAGGTGGCTACACCTTC
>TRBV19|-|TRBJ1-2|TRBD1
CASSVDRARGYTF
TGTGCCAGTAGTGTTGACAGGGCGAGGGGCTACACCTTC
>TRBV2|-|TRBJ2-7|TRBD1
CASSEDLEDRFFYEQYF
TGTGCCAGCAGTGAAGATCTTGAGGACAGGTTTTTTTACGAGCAGTACTTC
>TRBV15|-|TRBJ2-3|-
CATSRGGSGDTQYF
TGTGCCACCAGCAGGGGTGGGTCGGGGGATACGCAGTATTTT
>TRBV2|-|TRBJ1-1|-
CASSEDREVPEAFF
TGTGCCAGCAGTGAAGATAGGGAGGTCCCTGAAGCTTTCTTT